This T cell receptor (beta chain) was sequenced during a study of T cells in Graves' hyperthyroidism and ophthalmopathy. Study-wide findings and caveats: A median around six months before onset, the model predicted ophthalmopathy.

Amplified TCR beta CDR3 regions derived from RNA transcripts. Researchers ran a first-round RT-PCR on the TCR CDR3 using the HTBI primer set. TCRdb analysed the multiplex PCR reads with MiXCR anew, one entry per CDR3 protein. The sample lists 250,000 to 300,000 distinct CDR3 sequences, about 14% occurring once. This clonotype has more than one count but fewer than ten. Its antigen is unknown. Clinical symptoms, serum thyroxine, TRAb, thyroid ultrasound and orbital computed tomography established diagnosis. Germline V gives CDR1 SGHRS, CDR2 YFSETQ. The CDR3 contains 14 residues. V was trimmed by 2 bases and J by 3 bases, leaving 12 bases between them.

The rearrangement links TRBV5-1 to TRBJ2-7; perhaps TRBD1 as D (6 bases). The TCR was taken from a woman between 35 and 50 years old with Graves' hyperthyroidism that later progressed to Graves' ophthalmopathy. The specimen sequenced was blood. CDR3 coding DNA: TGCGCCAGCAGCTTACAGGGATGGAGCTACGAGCAGTACTTC. It translates to CASSLQGWSYEQYF.